This T cell receptor (beta chain) appears in the sequencing data of a study of blood T cell repertoires in COVID-19. The wider study: The cDNA or gDNA used as material had been derived from T cells, B-cell-depleted T cells, or PBMCs.

Symptom resolution, clearance, or two negative PCRs marked the recovered donors of Cohort 3. Original analysis: Quantification of nucleated cells was approximated via reference gene primer amplification. Assay: immunoSEQ multiplex PCR; the TCRdb copy retains only in-frame clones and omits some. D and trimming come from the DNA, and the V and J calls and clone size come from that table. Found here are 180,000 or so clones, over 80% of them singletons; the top ten hold 10% to 15%. Trimming shortened V by 6 bases and J by 5 bases, and 19 bases separated the two germline ends. The CDR3 has 16 residues. Germline V gene lookup returns CDR1 MDHEN and CDR2 SYDVKM.

The chain employs TRBV28 and TRBJ1-4; tentatively, D is TRBD1 (5 bases). The sequenced material came from PBMCs or T cells enriched from blood (not recorded which). The sequence came from a woman aged 55-70 years who had recovered from COVID-19. The CDR3 DNA is TGTGCCAGCAGCAATATACCGGGACGGGGGAATGAAAAACTGTTTTTT. Its translation: CASSNIPGRGNEKLFF.